This T cell receptor (beta chain) was profiled in a study of cytomegalovirus exposure and HLA in healthy donors (dated by TCRdb to 2016 to 2017). General notes on the study: In an earlier analysis of 450 to 750 of the donors, 276 Gb of sequence data and 120 million or so unique TCR beta sequences from roughly 180 million T cells were reported. To study patterns of TCR occurrence, a later analysis re-analyzed previously published TCR beta repertoires from under 750 donors and added high-resolution HLA genotyping. To predict cytomegalovirus infection status, the study combined high-throughput TCR immunosequencing, statistical association of individual TCRs with disease status, and machine learning. The study was designed to test whether signatures of past pathogen exposure could be identified by cataloging public T cell receptors. Among the roughly 390 genotyped donors, about 85% belonged to the genetic ancestry cluster associated with self-reported Caucasian donors. Both class I and class II loci were covered by HLA typing, at four-digit resolution. Donor age, sex, ethnicity and CMV serostatus were compiled alongside the repertoire data. Several DR-DQ haplotypes were treated as single units for association and clustering because of strong linkage in the cohort. In the later analysis, no new phenotypic data were used to find candidate immune exposures; instead, reliance was placed on TCR beta sequences and their occurrence across donors. Among around 400 genotyped donors of the cohort, an average of about 240,000 unique TCR beta nucleotide sequences were sequenced per donor, around 20% of them non-productive. The T cell repertoires of 670 or so subjects were profiled by immunosequencing and related to cytomegalovirus serostatus. In a later genetic analysis, genome-wide SNP genotypes for about 65% of the 666 donors were used, and that subset was treated as a discovery cohort. The number of typed donors differed by locus: roughly 629-640 for A, B, C, DRB1 and DQB1; 522 for DQA1; 606 for DPA1; and some 430 for DPB1. Besides the first cohort of approximately 670 subjects, a separate validation cohort made up of about 120 different subjects was used. In an earlier analysis of several hundred of the donors, high-throughput TCR beta sequencing was used to judge whether each TCR beta V gene segment behaved as functional or pseudogenic. Approximately 300 gigabases of sequencing data and 70 million to 100 million unique TCR sequences made up an early release that covered 640 HLA-typed donors. Every discovery cohort repertoire had been produced on one sequencing platform. Paper-wide results and their limitations: According to a later analysis, parvovirus B19, influenza, CMV and Epstein-Barr virus appeared linked to several top co-occurrence clusters. Compared with the roughly 670-donor mean, donors in an Asian-associated ancestry cluster had fewer N-insertions in productive TCRs, according to a later genetic analysis. A cluster of highly shared sequence variants was judged likely to be a technical artifact of the sequencing pipeline. The authors suggested that the approach could potentially be extended to other disease states and immunological phenotypes. A total of fewer than 200 TCR beta chains were listed by the study as associated with cytomegalovirus. According to a later analysis, most CMV-associated TCR beta chains appeared to be HLA-restricted, and the HLA associations seemed to be driven largely by CMV exposure. Broadly in line with IMGT annotations, most TCR beta V segments showed up in productive rearrangements about 90% or about 30% of the time in an earlier analysis of roughly 590 of the donors. The only immune exposure information available for the cohort was CMV serostatus. A few of the identified cytomegalovirus-associated TCR beta chains were confirmed in vitro to be specific for cytomegalovirus antigens. Sequencing depth was assumed to be roughly uniform across donors in the presence/absence analyses, though that assumption may not hold. A later analysis found that HLA-associated TCR beta chains were more clonally expanded and had lower generation probabilities than equally common non-associated chains. When HLA alleles, especially DR and DQ, strongly co-occurred, attributing TCR associations to individual alleles was difficult. Because HLA typing was missing for some donors at each locus, association tests included only the typed subset. In a later analysis, TCR association rates were found to vary across HLA loci, with the most associated TCRs seen for DRB1 alleles and the fewest for HLA-C alleles. The cohort was sequenced for TCR beta chains only, and without alpha or paired-chain data the features that could be detected were limited. In a later genetic analysis, a missense DCLRE1C variant was associated with V-gene and J-gene trimming of TCR beta chains, and the association was replicated in an independent cohort. Most TCR sequences were seen in very few donors, while some public TCRs were found in many individuals. A further reported finding was that TCR beta sequences accurately predicted the HLA-A and HLA-B alleles for most subjects in the first cohort. The earlier analysis of nearly 600 of the donors excluded roughly 17 rarely observed V segments, including chromosome 9 orphons, because counts were too low. Linkage disequilibrium might explain the correlated functional status among segregating V segments, but an unknown experimental factor could not be ruled out. Because the 87-base-pair reads could not distinguish some IMGT-functional V segments, including TRBV6-2 and TRBV6-3, those segments were excluded. At a false discovery rate of 0.05, a later analysis linked around 15,000 TCR beta sequences to specific HLA alleles. The classifier was reported to diagnose cytomegalovirus status with high specificity and sensitivity in both the original and validation cohorts.

Of note for this clone: The antigen it recognizes is unknown. No clone much larger than this one lies a single base away; base qualities are absent.

The cohort was made up of 500 to 850 healthy bone marrow donors. Cohort members were all nominally healthy when sampled, although unrecorded immune exposures were likely present. The donor was CMV seropositive and belonged to the group of more than 250 seropositive cohort members. A peripheral blood sample was provided by each donor, and peripheral blood mononuclear cells were used for TCR beta sequencing. Genomic DNA was extracted from the blood cell samples with the Qiagen DNeasy Blood Extraction Kit. Between the V and J ends, shortened by 2 bases and 6 bases respectively, the junction contains 11 bases. The germline V gene (reference sequence) provides CDR1 SEHNR and CDR2 FQNEAQ. The CDR3 has 14 amino acids, counting the end cysteine and phenylalanine. The kept DNA is CDR3 alone, 42 bases in frame from the first base. To prepare the library, the immunoSEQ multiplex PCR assay was applied. For the multiplex PCR, a mixture combining 60 forward primers for TCR Vbeta segments and 13 reverse primers for TCR Jbeta segments was used. The CDR3 region of rearranged TCR beta genes was amplified from genomic DNA with a multiplex PCR assay. The Illumina HiSeq System was used to sequence the amplified TCR beta libraries as 87-base-pair reads. The study's own analysis went as follows. In a later analysis, tens of millions of unique TCR beta chains were counted across the roughly 670 repertoires, and roughly 11 million of these chains were shared by at least two donors. Raw reads were error-corrected and collapsed into unique sequences with a nearest-neighbor algorithm that merged closely related sequences to remove PCR and sequencing errors. Alignment of CDR3 sequences to IMGT reference sequences was used to assign V, D and J gene segments. For a sequence to be retained, at least a six-nucleotide match to both a V gene segment and a J gene segment was required. A rearrangement was called productive if the CDR3 had no stop codons and remained in frame with V and J, and every other rearrangement was called non-productive. CDR3 was defined according to IMGT convention as the region running from the second conserved V-encoded cysteine to the conserved J-encoded phenylalanine. The earlier analysis of about 530 of the donors excluded any sequence lacking an unambiguous match to a single V gene segment. In an earlier analysis of approximately 560 of the donors, a V segment was called functional when productive rearrangements were above 56.7%, and segregating when the standard deviation between donors exceeded 5%. A statistical classification framework was built for diagnosing cytomegalovirus status from the catalog of TCR beta chain sequences. In a later analysis, TCR nucleotide sequences were compared against IMGT/GENE-DB human TR gene sequences so that V and J genes could be assigned. In a later analysis, CDR3 sequences and most-parsimonious VDJ recombination scenarios were assigned using the TCRdist pipeline. In a later analysis, each TCR beta chain was defined by its CDR3 amino acid sequence together with its V-gene family, and reads without a unique V-gene family were excluded. To address suspected cross-contamination and a sequencing artifact, a later analysis removed under 600 highly shared, low-generation-probability nucleotide sequences. In a later analysis, a clonal expansion index for each public chain was calculated from normalized within-repertoire ranks of inferred template counts. In a later analysis, generation probabilities were computed using a VDJ recombination model fitted to out-of-frame rearrangements, and the results were checked against IGoR. Hypergeometric tests were used in a later analysis to score TCR-TCR, TCR-HLA and TCR-CMV co-occurrence, with a repertoire-size bias correction applied to the TCR pairs. In a later analysis, false discovery rates were estimated by permuting HLA or CMV assignments 20 times. A later analysis grouped co-occurring TCRs with DBSCAN, adding TCRdist sequence similarity when clustering within HLA-allele-positive subsets. Repertoires with fewer than 30,000 or more than 120,000 public chains, plus five repertoires with anomalous nucleotide sharing, were excluded from co-occurrence clustering. TCRdb limited this immuneACCESS table to in-frame rearrangements with V and J called. A share of clones is missing; checked studies link under half to unresolved V genes, and the rest is unexplained. V and J calls and clone size are those listed in that table; D and trimming were worked out from the DNA. This sample has fewer than 140,000 clones in its table, and more than 75% of those were observed once. Of the sample, under 7.5% is held by the ten largest clones.

Recombination linked TRBV7-9 to TRBJ2-1; the D gene lacks a confident call. The sample consisted of PBMCs. The sequence was collected from a woman aged 45 to 65 in good health and CMV-seropositive. The CDR3 protein: CASSLSPLFNEQFF. DNA sequence: TGTGCCAGCAGCTTATCGCCACTCTTCAATGAGCAGTTCTTC.